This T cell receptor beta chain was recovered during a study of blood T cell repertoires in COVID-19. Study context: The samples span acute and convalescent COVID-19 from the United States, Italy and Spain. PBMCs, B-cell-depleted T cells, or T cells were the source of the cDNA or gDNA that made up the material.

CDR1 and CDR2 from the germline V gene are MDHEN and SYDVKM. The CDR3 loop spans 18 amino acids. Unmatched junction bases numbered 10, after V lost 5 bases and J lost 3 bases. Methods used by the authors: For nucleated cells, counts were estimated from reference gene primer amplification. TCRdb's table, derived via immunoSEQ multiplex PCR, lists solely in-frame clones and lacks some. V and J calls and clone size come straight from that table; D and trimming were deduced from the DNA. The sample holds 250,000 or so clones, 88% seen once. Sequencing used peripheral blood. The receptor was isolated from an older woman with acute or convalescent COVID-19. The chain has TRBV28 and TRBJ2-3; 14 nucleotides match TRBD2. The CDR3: CASSAPGLAGALTDTQYF. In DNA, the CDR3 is TGTGCCAGCAGTGCCCCGGGACTAGCGGGAGCGTTGACAGATACGCAGTATTTT.